This TCR beta chain derives from a study of blood T cell repertoires in COVID-19. Study-level information: PBMCs, B-cell-depleted T cells, or T cells were the source of the cDNA or gDNA that made up the material.

This CDR3 region has 13 residues. The germline V and J ends were trimmed by 5 bases and 4 bases, with 12 bases remaining between them. The germline CDR1 and CDR2 sequences are LNHDA and SQIVND (reference sequence). Only in-frame clones appear in the TCRdb table, and some are missing; sequencing was by immunoSEQ multiplex PCR. The table includes some 150,000 clones, 65% to 90% detected once. The study assigned cohorts using participant-reported clinical history. Cohort 3 recovered donors had two negative PCRs, clearance, or symptom resolution. The sequenced sample was PBMCs or T cells enriched from blood (not recorded which). The receptor comes from a man aged 45-60 years who had recovered from COVID-19. This rearrangement joins TRBV19 to TRBJ2-7; tentative D call: TRBD2 (5 bases). The CDR3 protein is CASSDSRTYEQYF. CDR3 coding DNA: TGTGCCAGTAGTGATTCTAGGACTTACGAGCAGTACTTC.